This record concerns one T cell receptor beta chain sequence. Added by template switching were UMIs that each held a 6-nucleotide sample barcode. TCRdb reworked the 5' RACE reads into one entry per CDR3 protein, no DNA. The table for this sample gives 300,000 to 350,000 distinct CDR3 sequences. The entry originates in a study of monozygotic twins with inflammatory bowel disease. The CDR3 is 14 residues long. The germline CDR1 and CDR2 sequences are DFQATT and SNEGSKA (reference sequence). The clonotype originates from a human donor with ulcerative colitis or Crohn's disease, or a healthy co-twin of an affected twin (not recorded which). This chain joins TRBV20-1 and TRBJ2-7; the TRBD1 assignment by TCRdb is unverifiable without DNA. The sequencing sample was made of blood. CDR3 protein: CSAPADRGGYEQYF.